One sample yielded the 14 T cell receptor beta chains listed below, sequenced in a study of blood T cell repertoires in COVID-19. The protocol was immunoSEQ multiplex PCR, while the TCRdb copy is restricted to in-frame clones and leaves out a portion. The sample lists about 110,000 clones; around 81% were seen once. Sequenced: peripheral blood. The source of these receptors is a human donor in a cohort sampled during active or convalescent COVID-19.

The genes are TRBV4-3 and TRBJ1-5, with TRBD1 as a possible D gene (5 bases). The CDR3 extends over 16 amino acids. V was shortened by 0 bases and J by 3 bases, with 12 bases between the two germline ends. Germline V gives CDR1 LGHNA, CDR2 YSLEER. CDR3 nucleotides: TGCGCCAGCAGCCAAGATTTTGGGGGGATCAATCAGCCCCAGCATTTT. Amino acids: CASSQDFGGINQPQHF.

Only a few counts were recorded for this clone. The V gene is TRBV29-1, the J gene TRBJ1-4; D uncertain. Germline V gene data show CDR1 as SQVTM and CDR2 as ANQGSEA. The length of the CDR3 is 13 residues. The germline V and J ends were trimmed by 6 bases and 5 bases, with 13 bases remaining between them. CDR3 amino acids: CSVRGHFNEKLFF. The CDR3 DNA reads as TGCAGCGTCCGGGGTCATTTCAATGAAAAACTGTTTTTT.

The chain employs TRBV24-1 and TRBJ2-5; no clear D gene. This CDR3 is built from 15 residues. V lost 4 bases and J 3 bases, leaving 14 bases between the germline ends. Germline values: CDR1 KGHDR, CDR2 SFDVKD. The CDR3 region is CATSEGQIRKETQYF. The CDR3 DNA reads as TGTGCCACCAGTGAGGGTCAGATCAGGAAAGAGACCCAGTACTTC.

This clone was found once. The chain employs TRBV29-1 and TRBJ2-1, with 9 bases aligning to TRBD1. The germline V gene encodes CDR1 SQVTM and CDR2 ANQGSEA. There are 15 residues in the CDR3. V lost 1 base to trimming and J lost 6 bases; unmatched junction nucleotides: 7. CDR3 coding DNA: TGCAGCGTTGAAGGTCGGACAGGGGCTTTCAATGAGCAGTTCTTC. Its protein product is CSVEGRTGAFNEQFF.

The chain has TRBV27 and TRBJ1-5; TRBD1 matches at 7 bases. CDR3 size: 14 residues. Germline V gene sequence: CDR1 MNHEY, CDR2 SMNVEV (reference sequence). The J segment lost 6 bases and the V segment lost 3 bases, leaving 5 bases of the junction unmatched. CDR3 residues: CASSFRGGGQPQHF. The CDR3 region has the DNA TGTGCCAGCAGTTTCCGAGGGGGCGGTCAGCCCCAGCATTTT.

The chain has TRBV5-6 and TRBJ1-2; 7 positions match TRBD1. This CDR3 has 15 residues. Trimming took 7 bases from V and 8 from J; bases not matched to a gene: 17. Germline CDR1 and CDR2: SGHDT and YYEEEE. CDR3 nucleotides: TGTGCCAGCCAGCCCGTTGGACAGGCCCTATCGGGCTACACCTTC. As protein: CASQPVGQALSGYTF.

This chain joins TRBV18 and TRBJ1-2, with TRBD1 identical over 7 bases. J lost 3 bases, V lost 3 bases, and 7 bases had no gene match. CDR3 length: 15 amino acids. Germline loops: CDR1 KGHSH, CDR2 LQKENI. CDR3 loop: CASSPQTGTYYGYTF. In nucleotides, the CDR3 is TGTGCCAGCTCACCCCAGACAGGGACTTACTATGGCTACACCTTC. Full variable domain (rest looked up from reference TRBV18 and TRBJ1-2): NAGVMQNPRHLVRRRGQEARLRCSPMKGHSHVYWYRQLPEEGLKFMVYLQKENIIDESGMPKERFSAEFPKEGPSILRIQQVVRGDSAAYFCASSPQTGTYYGYTFGSGTRLTVV.

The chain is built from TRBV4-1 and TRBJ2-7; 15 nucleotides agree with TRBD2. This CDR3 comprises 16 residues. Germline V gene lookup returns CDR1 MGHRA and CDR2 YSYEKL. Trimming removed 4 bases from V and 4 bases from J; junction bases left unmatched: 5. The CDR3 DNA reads TGCGCCAGCAGCCCGTTCGGGACTAGCGGGAGGTACGAGCAGTACTTC. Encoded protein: CASSPFGTSGRYEQYF.

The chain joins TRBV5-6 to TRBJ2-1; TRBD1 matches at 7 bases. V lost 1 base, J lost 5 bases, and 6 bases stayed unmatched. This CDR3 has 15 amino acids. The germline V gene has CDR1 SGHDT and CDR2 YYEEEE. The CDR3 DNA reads TGTGCCAGCAGCTTGTCGGGACAGAAAAACAATGAGCAGTTCTTC. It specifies CASSLSGQKNNEQFF.

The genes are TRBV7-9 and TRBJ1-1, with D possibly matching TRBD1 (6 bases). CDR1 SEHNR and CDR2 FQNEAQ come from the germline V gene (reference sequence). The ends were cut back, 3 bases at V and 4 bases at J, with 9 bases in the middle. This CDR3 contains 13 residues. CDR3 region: CASSFYRVTEAFF. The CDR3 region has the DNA TGTGCCAGCAGCTTTTACAGGGTCACTGAAGCTTTCTTT.

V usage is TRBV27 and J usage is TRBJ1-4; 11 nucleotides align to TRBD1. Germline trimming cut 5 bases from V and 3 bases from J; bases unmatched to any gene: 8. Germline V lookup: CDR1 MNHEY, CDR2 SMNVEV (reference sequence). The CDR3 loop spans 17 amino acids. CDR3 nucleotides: TGTGCCAGCAGTCCCACGGACAGGGGGCTATCTAATGAAAAACTGTTTTTT. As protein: CASSPTDRGLSNEKLFF.

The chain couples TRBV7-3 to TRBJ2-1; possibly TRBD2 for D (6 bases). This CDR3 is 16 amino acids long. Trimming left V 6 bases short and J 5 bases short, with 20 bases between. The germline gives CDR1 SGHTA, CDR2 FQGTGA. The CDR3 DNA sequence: TGTGCCAGCAGTCACAATCCGGGACTTCAAGACAATGAGCAGTTCTTC. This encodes CASSHNPGLQDNEQFF. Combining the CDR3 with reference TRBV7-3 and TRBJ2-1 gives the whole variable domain GAGVSQTPSNKVTEKGKYVELRCDPISGHTALYWYRQSLGQGPEFLIYFQGTGAADDSGLPNDRFFAVRPEGSVSTLKIQRTERGDSAVYLCASSHNPGLQDNEQFFGPGTRLTVL.

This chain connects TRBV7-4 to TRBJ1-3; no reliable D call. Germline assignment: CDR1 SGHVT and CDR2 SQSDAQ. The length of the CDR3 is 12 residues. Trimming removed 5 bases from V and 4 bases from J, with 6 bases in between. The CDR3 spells CASSPSGNTIYF. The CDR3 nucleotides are TGTGCCAGCAGCCCCTCCGGAAACACCATATATTTT.

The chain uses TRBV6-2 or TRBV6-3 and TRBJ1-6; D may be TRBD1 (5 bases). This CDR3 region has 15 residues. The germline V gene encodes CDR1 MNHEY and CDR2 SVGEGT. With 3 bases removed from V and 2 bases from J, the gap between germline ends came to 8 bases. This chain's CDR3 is CASSYRGTYNSPLHF. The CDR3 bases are TGTGCCAGCAGTTATAGGGGTACCTATAATTCACCCCTCCACTTT.